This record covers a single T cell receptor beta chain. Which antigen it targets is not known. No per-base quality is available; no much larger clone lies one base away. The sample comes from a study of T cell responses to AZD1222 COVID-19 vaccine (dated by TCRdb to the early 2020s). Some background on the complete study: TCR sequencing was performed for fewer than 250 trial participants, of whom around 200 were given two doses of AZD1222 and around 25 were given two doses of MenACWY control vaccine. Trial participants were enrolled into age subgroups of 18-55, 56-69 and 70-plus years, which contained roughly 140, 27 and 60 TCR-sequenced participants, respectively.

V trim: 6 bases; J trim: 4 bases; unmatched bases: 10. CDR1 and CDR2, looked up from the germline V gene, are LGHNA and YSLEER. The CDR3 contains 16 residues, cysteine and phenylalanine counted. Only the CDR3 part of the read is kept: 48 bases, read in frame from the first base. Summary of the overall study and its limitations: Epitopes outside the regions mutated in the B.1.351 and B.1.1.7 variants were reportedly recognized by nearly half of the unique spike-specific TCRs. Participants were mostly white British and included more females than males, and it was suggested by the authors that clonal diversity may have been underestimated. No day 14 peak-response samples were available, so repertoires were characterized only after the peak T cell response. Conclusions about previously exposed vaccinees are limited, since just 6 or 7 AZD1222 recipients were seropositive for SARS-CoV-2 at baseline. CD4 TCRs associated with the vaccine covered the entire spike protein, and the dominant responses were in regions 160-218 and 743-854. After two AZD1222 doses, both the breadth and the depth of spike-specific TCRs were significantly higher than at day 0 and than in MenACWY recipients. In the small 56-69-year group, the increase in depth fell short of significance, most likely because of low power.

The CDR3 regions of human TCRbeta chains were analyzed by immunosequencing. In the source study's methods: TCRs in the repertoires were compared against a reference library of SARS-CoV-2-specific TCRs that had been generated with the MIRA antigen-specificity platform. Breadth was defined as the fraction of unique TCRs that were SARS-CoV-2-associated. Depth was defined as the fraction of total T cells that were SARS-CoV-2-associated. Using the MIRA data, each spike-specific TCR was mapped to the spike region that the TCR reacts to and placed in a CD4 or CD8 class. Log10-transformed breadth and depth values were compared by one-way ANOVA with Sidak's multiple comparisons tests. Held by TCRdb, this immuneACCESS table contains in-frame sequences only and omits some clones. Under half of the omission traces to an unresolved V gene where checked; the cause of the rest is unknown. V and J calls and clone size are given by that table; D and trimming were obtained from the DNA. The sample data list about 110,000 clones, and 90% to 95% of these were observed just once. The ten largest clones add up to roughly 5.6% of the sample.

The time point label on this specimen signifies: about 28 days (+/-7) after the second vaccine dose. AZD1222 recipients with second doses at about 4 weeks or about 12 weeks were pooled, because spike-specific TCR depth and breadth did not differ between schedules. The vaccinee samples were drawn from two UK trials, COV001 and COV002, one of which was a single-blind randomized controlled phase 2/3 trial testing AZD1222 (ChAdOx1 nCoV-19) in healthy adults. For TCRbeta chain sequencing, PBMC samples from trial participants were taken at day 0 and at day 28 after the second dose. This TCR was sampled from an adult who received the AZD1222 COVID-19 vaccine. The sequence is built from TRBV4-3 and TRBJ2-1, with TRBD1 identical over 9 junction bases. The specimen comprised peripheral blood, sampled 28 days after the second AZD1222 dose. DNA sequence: TGCGCCAGCAGTCGCTTTCCCGGGACAGGGTACAATGAGCAGTTCTTC. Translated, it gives CASSRFPGTGYNEQFF.